This TCR beta chain was obtained from a study of blood T cell repertoires in COVID-19. Study-level background: Samples taken during acute and convalescent COVID-19 were collected in the United States, Italy and Spain. PBMCs, B-cell-depleted T cells, or T cells were the source of the cDNA or gDNA that made up the material.

This clone was counted a few times. The CDR3 loop spans 14 amino acids. With V trimmed by 11 bases and J by 2 bases, 12 bases remained unmatched. CDR1 is SNHLY and CDR2 is FYNNEI in the germline V gene. Original data processing: Scientists estimated how many nucleated cells there were by amplifying reference gene primers. Using immunoSEQ multiplex PCR, the repertoire was profiled, and TCRdb retains in-frame clones only, with some absent. V, J and clone size were drawn from that table, and D and trimming were deduced from the DNA. The table records some 200,000 clones, around 84% of them present only once. Enrolled during active infection, Seattle patients were then followed longitudinally.

Sequencing was performed on peripheral blood. The receptor was derived from a woman aged 70-85 years with COVID-19, enrolled during active disease. The rearrangement uses TRBV2 and TRBJ2-7; 7 bases fit TRBD1. The CDR3 DNA reads as TGTGCCCAGCAGAGGGACAGAGTCACCTACGAGCAGTACGTC. Protein: CAQQRDRVTYEQYV.